The rows below give T cell receptor beta chains drawn from one sample of a study of T cells after yellow fever vaccination. TCRdb ran MiXCR on the 5' RACE reads and lists one entry per CDR3 protein. The data show approximately 340,000 distinct CDR3 sequences, about 8.7% seen once. This specimen consisted of PBMCs, obtained on the day of the first yellow fever vaccination. The source is a man in his late teens or twenties who received the YFV17D yellow fever vaccine. The CDR3 runs from the conserved cysteine through the conserved F or W. D genes are given only for firm matches. Clone size is stated in some rows and not others, as once, few, many or a class when expanded.

clone size | D gene | J gene | V gene | CDR3 protein | CDR3 DNA
many | - | TRBJ1-3 | TRBV21-1 | CASSKSSGRTGNTIYF | TGTGCCAGCAGCAAAAGCTCAGGCCGAACTGGAAACACCATATATTTT
- | - | TRBJ2-5 | TRBV20-1 | CSARDWQGRETQYF | TGCAGTGCTAGAGATTGGCAGGGACGAGAGACCCAGTACTTC
few | - | TRBJ2-5 | TRBV7-2 | CASSFWDYGETQYF | TGTGCCAGCAGCTTTTGGGATTATGGGGAGACCCAGTACTTC
- | - | TRBJ2-7 | TRBV11-2 | CASSSYPYEQYF | TGTGCCAGCAGCTCGTACCCTTACGAGCAGTACTTC
- | TRBD1 | TRBJ2-4 | TRBV7-9 | CASSFPGQIAKNIQYF | TGTGCCAGCAGCTTCCCGGGACAGATAGCCAAAAACATTCAGTACTTC
few | TRBD2 | TRBJ2-3 | TRBV10-3 | CAISGAGGTDTQYF | TGTGCCATCAGTGGAGCGGGGGGTACAGATACGCAGTATTTT
- | - | TRBJ2-2 | TRBV5-1 | CASSPLIGELFF | TGCGCCAGCAGCCCTCTTATCGGGGAGCTGTTTTTT
many | - | TRBJ2-5 | TRBV4-1 | CASSHPGLRGGAFQETQYF | TGCGCCAGCAGCCACCCCGGGCTTAGGGGGGGGGCGTTCCAAGAGACCCAGTACTTC
few | - | TRBJ1-1 | TRBV29-1 | CSSHRVNTEAFF | TGCAGCTCCCACAGGGTGAACACTGAAGCTTTCTTT
once | - | TRBJ2-7 | TRBV10-3 | CAIKGAQEQYF | TGTGCCATCAAGGGAGCGCAGGAGCAGTACTTC
few | - | TRBJ1-2 | TRBV6-2/TRBV6-3 | CASSYLRDSNYGYTF | TGTGCCAGCAGTTACCTGAGGGATTCCAACTATGGCTACACCTTC
few | - | TRBJ2-5 | TRBV19 | CASSRTGTLQETQYF | TGTGCCAGTAGTAGGACCGGGACCTTACAAGAGACCCAGTACTTC
few | TRBD2 | TRBJ2-3 | TRBV11-2 | CASSLNPPLAGGPSSTDTQYF | TGTGCCAGCAGCTTAAATCCCCCACTAGCGGGGGGACCATCTAGCACAGATACGCAGTATTTT
few | TRBD1 | TRBJ2-7 | TRBV4-3 | CASSRGQGTDEQYF | TGCGCCAGCAGCCGAGGACAGGGGACAGACGAGCAGTACTTC
few | - | TRBJ2-1 | TRBV20-1 | CSASQSGEQFF | TGCAGTGCTTCCCAATCTGGTGAGCAGTTCTTC
many | - | TRBJ2-2 | TRBV5-1 | CASSLDGRATGELFF | TGCGCCAGCAGCTTGGATGGCAGGGCCACCGGGGAGCTGTTTTTT
few | TRBD1 | TRBJ1-1 | TRBV6-2/TRBV6-3 | CASSYPGQGAMNTEAFF | TGTGCCAGCAGTTACCCGGGACAGGGGGCCATGAACACTGAAGCTTTCTTT
few | - | TRBJ1-2 | TRBV11-3 | CASTPWGNYGYTF | TGTGCCAGCACTCCCTGGGGCAACTATGGCTACACCTTC
many | - | TRBJ1-1 | TRBV5-1 | CASSLGWQPNTEAFF | TGCGCCAGCAGCTTGGGGTGGCAGCCGAACACTGAAGCTTTCTTT
- | - | TRBJ2-2 | TRBV12-3/TRBV12-4 | CASTLTGRETGELFF | TGTGCCAGCACCCTCACAGGCAGGGAAACCGGGGAGCTGTTTTTT
- | TRBD2 | TRBJ2-3 | TRBV4-3 | CASSQELGRGGLTDTQYF | TGCGCCAGCAGCCAAGAGCTGGGGCGGGGGGGCCTGACAGATACGCAGTATTTT
few | TRBD2 | TRBJ2-2 | TRBV2 | CARRRGGTGELFF | TGTGCCAGAAGGCGCGGGGGAACCGGGGAGCTGTTTTTT
many | - | TRBJ2-7 | TRBV5-6 | CASSFGDSYEQYF | TGTGCCAGCAGCTTCGGGGATTCCTACGAGCAGTACTTC
- | TRBD2 | TRBJ2-7 | TRBV12-3/TRBV12-4 | CASRPRTSRYEQYF | TGTGCCAGCAGGCCTAGGACTAGCCGCTACGAGCAGTACTTC
large | TRBD2 | TRBJ2-1 | TRBV7-2 | CASSLGLAGGNEQFF | TGTGCCAGCAGCTTAGGACTAGCGGGGGGCAATGAGCAGTTCTTC
few | - | TRBJ1-5 | TRBV11-2 | CASSLLPSGPEVNQPQHF | TGTGCCAGCAGCTTATTACCCTCGGGCCCGGAGGTCAATCAGCCCCAGCATTTT
- | TRBD2 | TRBJ2-1 | TRBV5-5 | CASSLGQLAGGPHNEQFF | TGTGCCAGCAGCTTGGGACAACTAGCGGGGGGGCCCCACAATGAGCAGTTCTTC
- | - | TRBJ1-2 | TRBV20-1 | CSARDRARTIDYGYTF | TGCAGTGCTAGGGACCGGGCCCGGACTATCGACTATGGCTACACCTTC
- | TRBD1 | TRBJ1-2 | TRBV6-1 | CASIAQGAVGYTF | TGTGCCAGCATCGCACAGGGGGCTGTTGGCTACACCTTC
- | - | TRBJ2-7 | TRBV7-6 | CASSAQGRGYEQYF | TGTGCCAGCAGCGCGCAGGGACGGGGCTACGAGCAGTACTTC
- | - | TRBJ1-2 | TRBV20-1 | CSASGTGTHGYTF | TGCAGTGCCTCTGGGACCGGGACCCATGGCTACACCTTC
few | - | TRBJ1-4 | TRBV20-1 | CSARTALDRVNEKLFF | TGCAGTGCTAGAACCGCGTTGGACCGGGTTAATGAAAAACTGTTTTTT